Listed below are T cell receptor beta chains from one sample, sequenced in a study of blood T cells in healthy people across ages. From the 5' RACE reads, TCRdb called clonotypes with MiXCR, one entry per CDR3 protein. Of more than 900,000 distinct CDR3 sequences in the sample, roughly a quarter were seen once. These records were also assigned to another study, of T cells of mothers and their children.

What was sequenced was blood. These receptors were taken from a girl aged 2 to 9 in good health. The CDR3 runs from the conserved cysteine through the conserved F or W. A D gene is named only where the DNA matches it firmly. The size field is filled for only some rows; it gives once, few, many or a size class.

TRBJ2-5,TRBV5-1,.,.,CASSVDRQALGETQYF,TGCGCCAGCAGCGTTGATCGACAGGCGCTTGGGGAGACCCAGTACTTC
TRBJ2-7,TRBV5-1,.,TRBD1,CASSDGQGISEQYF,TGCGCCAGCAGCGACGGACAGGGGATTTCCGAGCAGTACTTC
TRBJ1-2,TRBV5-1,few,.,CASSSEGDGYGYTF,TGCGCCAGCAGCTCCGAGGGGGATGGGTATGGCTACACCTTC
TRBJ2-7,TRBV11-2,few,.,CASRRAGLEQYF,TGTGCCAGCAGGCGAGCGGGTCTCGAGCAGTACTTC
TRBJ2-5,TRBV4-3,.,TRBD2,CASSQAGGIETQYF,TGCGCCAGCAGCCAAGCGGGGGGGATTGAGACCCAGTACTTC
TRBJ2-1,TRBV28,.,.,CASSFGGSDNEQFF,TGTGCCAGCAGTTTCGGGGGTTCCGACAATGAGCAGTTCTTC
TRBJ2-1,TRBV12-3/TRBV12-4,.,TRBD2,CASSKTGLAFNEQFF,TGTGCCAGCAGTAAAACCGGACTAGCCTTCAATGAGCAGTTCTTC
TRBJ2-3,TRBV4-3,few,.,CASSHHPGGQDTDTQYF,TGCGCCAGCAGCCACCACCCCGGTGGTCAAGACACAGATACGCAGTATTTT
TRBJ2-1,TRBV20-1,.,.,CSARGADYNEQFF,TGCAGTGCTAGAGGTGCGGACTACAATGAGCAGTTCTTC
TRBJ1-4,TRBV6-6,.,TRBD1,CASKPGQFNEKLFF,TGTGCCAGCAAACCGGGACAGTTTAATGAAAAACTGTTTTTT
TRBJ2-5,TRBV25-1,.,.,CASSELKVGAYQETQYF,TGTGCCAGCAGTGAATTAAAAGTTGGGGCGTACCAAGAGACCCAGTACTTC
TRBJ2-1,TRBV7-3,.,.,CASSPDGGRNEQFF,TGTGCCAGCAGCCCCGATGGGGGAAGGAATGAGCAGTTCTTC
TRBJ2-3,TRBV7-9,few,TRBD1,CASSTTTTGGASDTQYF,TGTGCCAGCAGCACGACCACCACAGGGGGCGCATCGGATACGCAGTATTTT
TRBJ2-2,TRBV11-3,few,TRBD1,CASSFVPTGIMGELFF,TGTGCCAGCAGCTTTGTTCCGACAGGGATAATGGGGGAGCTGTTTTTT
TRBJ2-1,TRBV29-1,.,TRBD2,CSVQAGGQNNEQFF,TGCAGCGTCCAAGCGGGGGGGCAAAACAATGAGCAGTTCTTC
TRBJ2-5,TRBV29-1,.,TRBD1,CSAGQGERGETQYF,TGCAGCGCAGGACAGGGGGAAAGGGGGGAGACCCAGTACTTC
TRBJ2-1,TRBV4-2,.,TRBD2,CASSQDLREGNEQFF,TGTGCCAGCAGCCAAGATCTTCGGGAGGGAAATGAGCAGTTCTTC
TRBJ2-1,TRBV6-2/TRBV6-3,.,TRBD1,CASTDPARGYHYNEQFF,TGTGCCAGCACCGACCCCGCCAGGGGGTACCACTACAATGAGCAGTTCTTC
TRBJ2-5,TRBV4-3,.,.,CASSQVGASQETQYF,TGCGCCAGCAGCCAAGTTGGGGCTAGCCAAGAGACCCAGTACTTC
TRBJ2-1,TRBV4-2,few,.,CASSQDLLRGDEQFF,TGTGCCAGCAGCCAAGATCTCTTGAGGGGGGATGAGCAGTTCTTC
TRBJ2-7,TRBV7-9,few,.,CASGISSEQYF,TGTGCCAGCGGGATTTCATCCGAGCAGTACTTC
TRBJ2-1,TRBV12-3/TRBV12-4,.,TRBD1,CASSTGTGQQFF,TGTGCCAGCAGTACCGGGACAGGGCAGCAGTTCTTC
TRBJ2-7,TRBV20-1,.,TRBD2,CSALLAGGRLEQYF,TGCAGTGCTTTACTAGCGGGGGGGCGTCTCGAGCAGTACTTC
TRBJ1-1,TRBV12-5,.,.,CASGLFGGDTEAFF,TGTGCTAGTGGTTTGTTCGGGGGAGACACTGAAGCTTTCTTT
TRBJ1-5,TRBV11-2,.,TRBD1,CVSTTGTEGNQPQHF,TGTGTCAGCACGACCGGGACAGAAGGCAATCAGCCCCAGCATTTT
TRBJ2-7,TRBV12-3/TRBV12-4,few,.,CASSGGTAINYEQYF,TGTGCCAGCAGTGGAGGGACAGCAATAAACTACGAGCAGTACTTC